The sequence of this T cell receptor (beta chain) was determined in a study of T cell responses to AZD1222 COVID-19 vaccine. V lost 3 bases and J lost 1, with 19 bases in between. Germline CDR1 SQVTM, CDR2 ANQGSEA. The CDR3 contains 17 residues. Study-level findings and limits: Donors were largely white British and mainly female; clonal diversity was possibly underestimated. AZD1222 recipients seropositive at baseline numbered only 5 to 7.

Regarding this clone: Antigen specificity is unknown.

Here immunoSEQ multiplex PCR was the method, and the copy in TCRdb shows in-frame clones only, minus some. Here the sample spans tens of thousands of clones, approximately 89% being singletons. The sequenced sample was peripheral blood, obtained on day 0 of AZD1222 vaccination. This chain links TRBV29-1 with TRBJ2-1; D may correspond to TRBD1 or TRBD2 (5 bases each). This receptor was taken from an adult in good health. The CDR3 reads CSVDQVFGRESYNEQFF. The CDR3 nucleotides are TGCAGCGTTGACCAAGTCTTCGGCAGGGAGTCCTACAATGAGCAGTTCTTC.